Below, 32 T cell receptor beta chains from the same sample are listed, as sequenced in a study of regulatory T cells in long-lasting Graves disease. According to the study, TCR beta libraries were built with iRepertoire HTBI primers and CDR3-region Arm-PCR. TCRdb reanalysed the multiplex PCR reads using MiXCR and keeps one entry per CDR3 protein. The sample lists fewer than 450,000 distinct CDR3 sequences, roughly 15% occurring once. Time point in this sample: newly diagnosed GD, antithyroid drugs for less than 3 months. PBMC-extracted RNA yielded the TCR library. The sample was also linked to a second study, of T cells in Graves' hyperthyroidism and ophthalmopathy.

This sample comprised peripheral blood mononuclear cells (PBMCs), obtained at new diagnosis, from a patient treated with antithyroid drugs. The source is a woman aged 40 to 50 with Graves disease.

This clonotype was counted ten times or more. This rearrangement joins TRBV20-1 to TRBJ2-7; 10 bases fit TRBD2. The germline CDR1 and CDR2 sequences are DFQATT and SNEGSKA (reference sequence). After removal of 4 bases from V and 3 bases from J, the junction contained 15 bases not matched to a gene. This CDR3 contains 17 residues. CDR3 in amino acids: CSAKIIGSGRRFYEQYF. The CDR3 nucleotides read TGCAGTGCTAAGATTATAGGTAGCGGGAGGCGTTTCTACGAGCAGTACTTC.

V is TRBV5-8 and J is TRBJ2-7, with D unclear. The CDR3 extends over 15 amino acids. Trimming took off 4 bases at V and 5 bases at J, with 19 bases between the two ends. CDR1 is SGHTS and CDR2 is YDEGEE in the germline V gene. The CDR3 here is CASSPKSLKGDEQYF. CDR3 coding DNA: TGTGCCAGCAGCCCGAAATCCTTGAAAGGCGACGAGCAGTACTTC.

This clonotype was observed a handful of times. V gene TRBV6-1 combines with J gene TRBJ1-5; 8 bases fit TRBD1. The CDR3 sequence is 15 residues long. CDR1 is MNHNS and CDR2 is SASEGT in the germline V gene. J gave up 1 base and V 7 bases, and 6 bases lay outside the gene matches. CDR3 in DNA: TGTGCCAGCATTGACAGGGGTAGAAGCAATCAGCCCCAGCATTTT. It translates to CASIDRGRSNQPQHF.

This clonotype was seen a handful of times. The chain links TRBV4-2 to TRBJ1-2, with 7 bases matching TRBD1. The CDR3 spans 14 residues. Germline V gene lookup returns CDR1 LGHNA and CDR2 YNFKEQ. The J segment lost 4 bases and the V segment lost 4 bases, leaving 6 bases of the junction unmatched. The CDR3 nucleotides are TGTGCCAGCAGCCCTTCGGGACAGTTCTATGGCTACACCTTC. It codes for CASSPSGQFYGYTF.

This clonotype has more than one count but fewer than ten. V gene TRBV19 combines with J gene TRBJ2-2; D remains unclear. CDR1 and CDR2 (germline): LNHDA, SQIVND (reference sequence). The CDR3 is 13 amino acids. V shed 8 bases and J shed 1 base, with 8 bases lying between them. CDR3 sequence reads: CASWKRNTGELFF. CDR3 nucleotide sequence: TGTGCCAGTTGGAAGCGGAACACCGGGGAGCTGTTTTTT. Based on the CDR3 plus reference TRBV19 and TRBJ2-2, the full variable domain is DGGITQSPKYLFRKEGQNVTLSCEQNLNHDAMYWYRQDPGQGLRLIYYSQIVNDFQKGDIAEGYSVSREKKESFPLTVTSAQKNPTAFYLCASWKRNTGELFFGEGSRLTVL.

This clonotype was seen repeatedly, ten times or more. The rearrangement links TRBV2 to TRBJ1-5; TRBD1 matches 10 bases. The CDR3 extends over 13 amino acids. V lost 8 bases to trimming and J lost 6 bases; unmatched junction nucleotides: 4. Germline V gives CDR1 SNHLY, CDR2 FYNNEI. The CDR3 spells CASDGQGGQPQHF. The DNA of the CDR3 is TGTGCCAGCGACGGACAGGGGGGTCAGCCCCAGCATTTT.

The V call is TRBV20-1, the J call TRBJ2-7; D gene uncertain. The CDR3 is made up of 10 amino acids. The V end was cut by 6 bases, the J end by 5 bases, with 8 bases between. Germline CDR1 DFQATT, CDR2 SNEGSKA (reference sequence). In DNA, the CDR3 is TGCAGTGCCGTTTGGGACGAGCAGTACTTC. This encodes CSAVWDEQYF.

The table lists this clonotype with many counts. The rearrangement links TRBV28 to TRBJ1-1; TRBD1 is a possible D gene (5 bases). Trimming shortened V by 4 bases and J by 2 bases, and 17 bases separated the two germline ends. The length of the CDR3 is 16 residues. Germline CDR1 is MDHEN and CDR2 is SYDVKM. The chain's CDR3 is CASSSGLYLTNTEAFF. Written as DNA, the CDR3 is TGTGCCAGCAGTTCAGGGCTTTACTTGACTAACACTGAAGCTTTCTTT.

This clonotype was counted ten times or more. This chain links TRBV7-9 with TRBJ2-5, with 10 positions matching TRBD2. The CDR3 covers 17 residues. Germline CDR1 SEHNR, CDR2 FQNEAQ (reference sequence). The V segment lost 0 bases and the J segment 1 base; nucleotides outside the gene matches: 5. CDR3 in DNA: TGTGCCAGCAGCTTAGCAATAGGGACTAGCGTCCAAGAGACCCAGTACTTC. It encodes CASSLAIGTSVQETQYF.

This clonotype has at least ten counts. The rearrangement links TRBV20-1 to TRBJ1-5; D is uncertain. V lost 1 base and J 4 bases, leaving 8 bases between the germline ends. The CDR3 covers 13 residues. Germline V lookup: CDR1 DFQATT, CDR2 SNEGSKA (reference sequence). The CDR3 DNA reads as TGCAGTGCTAGAGGATCCCGTAATCAGCCCCAGCATTTT. Encoded protein: CSARGSRNQPQHF.

This clonotype was recorded at least ten times. The CDR3, as DNA: TGTGCCAGCAGTTTCGGCCTATACCAGTTCTTC. It specifies CASSFGLYQFF. The rearrangement links TRBV12-3 or TRBV12-4 to TRBJ2-1; D call uncertain. The CDR3 extends over 11 amino acids. V lost 3 bases and J 13 bases, leaving 10 bases between the germline ends.

This clonotype was picked up many times. The chain links TRBV5-1 to TRBJ1-1; tentative D call: TRBD1 (5 bases). The germline V gene has CDR1 SGHRS and CDR2 YFSETQ. This CDR3 is built from 15 residues. Trimming took 4 bases from V and 4 from J, leaving 17 bases between them. The CDR3 protein is CASSVPGQGGTEAFF. The CDR3 region has the DNA TGCGCCAGCAGCGTACCGGGGCAGGGCGGCACTGAAGCTTTCTTT.

At least ten counts were recorded for this clonotype. This chain joins TRBV7-9 and TRBJ2-7; 8 positions agree with TRBD2. The trim removed 8 bases at V and 3 bases at J, leaving 9 bases unmatched. This CDR3 comprises 14 residues. Germline CDR1 SEHNR, CDR2 FQNEAQ (reference sequence). In DNA form, the CDR3 reads TGTGCCAGCGGAGCTGCTAGCGGGTTCTACGAGCAGTACTTC. It is translated as CASGAASGFYEQYF.

The chain combines TRBV5-1 with TRBJ1-1; D is undetermined. The germline V gene encodes CDR1 SGHRS and CDR2 YFSETQ. V dropped 0 bases and J dropped 1 base, with 7 bases sitting between them. This CDR3 comprises 14 residues. This CDR3 is CASSLDSTNTEAFF. In nucleotides, the CDR3 is TGCGCCAGCAGCTTGGACAGTACGAACACTGAAGCTTTCTTT.

V usage is TRBV7-8 and J usage is TRBJ2-2; 7 bases map to TRBD2. The length of the CDR3 is 16 residues. V lost 0 bases to trimming and J lost 7 bases; unmatched junction nucleotides: 8. CDR1 and CDR2 (germline): SGHVS, FQNEAQ. Here the CDR3 reads CASSLAVRELGGELFF. CDR3 in DNA: TGTGCCAGCAGCTTAGCGGTGCGGGAGTTGGGCGGGGAGCTGTTTTTT.

The table lists this clonotype with many counts. The V and J genes are TRBV27 and TRBJ1-1; possible D gene TRBD1, 6 bases. V dropped 6 bases and J dropped 5 bases, with 16 bases sitting between them. Germline-derived CDR1 and CDR2 are MNHEY and SMNVEV (reference sequence). The CDR3 consists of 14 residues. The CDR3 DNA reads as TGTGCCAGCAGAGTTTTGGGGGCGCGGACTGAAGCTTTCTTT. Its protein is CASRVLGARTEAFF.

At least ten counts were recorded for this clonotype. The J gene is TRBJ1-4, the V gene TRBV7-9; the match to TRBD1 covers 9 bases. CDR3 length: 16 amino acids. Per germline, CDR1 SEHNR and CDR2 FQNEAQ (reference sequence). Unmatched junction bases numbered 3, after V lost 0 bases and J lost 4 bases. The CDR3 DNA follows: TGTGCCAGCAGCTTAGCCGTGACAGGGGGTAATGAAAAACTGTTTTTT. Residues: CASSLAVTGGNEKLFF.

This clonotype was seen more than once but under ten times. The chain carries TRBV19 and TRBJ2-5; D is uncertain. Trimming pared 6 bases from V and 6 bases from J, leaving 17 bases between. This CDR3 is built from 14 residues. The germline CDR1 and CDR2 sequences are LNHDA and SQIVND (reference sequence). The CDR3 bases are TGTGCCAGTAGCCCCGCGCTAGGTCAAAAGACCCAGTACTTC. It codes for CASSPALGQKTQYF.

This clonotype was seen ten or more times. This sequence joins TRBV3-1 and TRBJ1-1, with TRBD1 matching 9 bases. Germline-derived CDR1 and CDR2 are LGHDT and YNNKEL (reference sequence). V lost 1 base, J lost 5 bases, and 8 bases stayed unmatched. The CDR3 has 16 amino acids. CDR3 DNA sequence: TGTGCCAGCAGCCAAGCCCCGGGACAGGGAAGTACTGAAGCTTTCTTT. Translated: CASSQAPGQGSTEAFF.

This clonotype was counted a few times. The chain uses TRBV28 and TRBJ2-7, with 7 bases identical to TRBD2. After removal of 1 base from V and 7 bases from J, the junction contained 22 bases not matched to a gene. The CDR3 is 19 residues long. Germline values: CDR1 MDHEN, CDR2 SYDVKM. The CDR3 DNA follows: TGTGCCAGCAGTTTATCGATTGGGCGGGAGCCGACGGATAATGATGAGCAGTACTTC. Its translation is CASSLSIGREPTDNDEQYF.

This chain joins TRBV5-5 and TRBJ2-1, with 9 bases matching TRBD1. Germline V gene data show CDR1 as SGHKS and CDR2 as YYEKEE (reference sequence). The V and J ends lost 4 bases and 4 bases, in that order; junction bases with no gene match: 6. This CDR3 spans 15 amino acids. The CDR3 region is CASSRAGTGYNEQFF. The CDR3 DNA reads as TGTGCCAGCAGCCGAGCCGGGACAGGGTACAATGAGCAGTTCTTC.

This clonotype appeared many times. J is TRBJ1-4 and V is TRBV6-2 or TRBV6-3; no reliable D call. Trimming removed 5 bases from V and 8 bases from J, with 12 bases in between. The CDR3 has 13 residues. Per the germline V gene, CDR1 is MNHEY and CDR2 is SVGEGT. This CDR3 reads CASSVGLREKLFF. The CDR3 region has the DNA TGTGCCAGCAGTGTCGGACTTCGCGAAAAACTGTTTTTT.

This clonotype was observed a few times. CDR3 amino acids: CASSLVGGQNQETQYF. CDR3 coding DNA: TGTGCCAGCAGCTTAGTAGGGGGACAGAACCAAGAGACCCAGTACTTC. The J gene is TRBJ2-5, the V gene TRBV13, with 7 bases aligning to TRBD1. The germline V gene has CDR1 PRHDT and CDR2 FYEKMQ (reference sequence). After removal of 1 base from V and 0 bases from J, the junction contained 5 bases not matched to a gene. The CDR3 totals 16 residues.

The genes are TRBV6-5 and TRBJ1-2; D ambiguous. CDR1 and CDR2 from the germline V gene are MNHEY and SVGAGI. There are 13 residues in the CDR3. V lost 4 bases and J lost 5, with 11 bases in between. The CDR3 nucleotides read TGTGCCAGCAGTTCGACCTTAGCTTATGGCTACACCTTC. Its translation is CASSSTLAYGYTF.

This clonotype was observed a few times. This chain joins TRBV15 and TRBJ2-7; the D gene is possibly TRBD2 (7 bases). CDR1 and CDR2 from the germline V gene are LNHNV and YYDKDF (reference sequence). The V and J ends lost 1 base and 2 bases respectively, with 15 bases between them. This CDR3 spans 16 amino acids. In nucleotides, the CDR3 is TGTGCCACCAGCAGAGGGGGAAGGGGGACTACCTACGAGCAGTACTTC. Protein sequence: CATSRGGRGTTYEQYF. The entire variable domain, with the rest obtained from reference TRBV15 and TRBJ2-7, is as follows: DAMVIQNPRYQVTQFGKPVTLSCSQTLNHNVMYWYQQKSSQAPKLLFHYYDKDFNNEADTPDNFQSRRPNTSFCFLDIRSPGLGDTAMYLCATSRGGRGTTYEQYFGPGTRLTVT.

This clonotype was picked up a small number of times. Just one base apart from a much larger clone, this may be a read error. V is TRBV7-2 and J is TRBJ1-6, with 11 bases fitting TRBD1. The CDR3 loop spans 16 amino acids. Looked up from germline, CDR1 is SGHTA and CDR2 is FQGNSA. The V gene end was trimmed by 5 bases and the J gene end by 9 bases; junction bases not matched to a gene: 9. CDR3 residues: CASSPPGTGGVSPLHF. The CDR3 nucleotides are TGTGCCAGCAGCCCCCCCGGGACAGGGGGAGTTTCACCCCTCCACTTT.

This clonotype showed up many times. The chain is built from TRBV14 and TRBJ2-7; the match to TRBD2 covers 9 bases. V trimming: 0 bases; J trimming: 7 bases; junction bases outside the gene matches: 10. Germline V gene sequence: CDR1 SGHDN, CDR2 FVKESK. The CDR3 is made up of 16 amino acids. The CDR3 is CASSQERVAGELEQYF. CDR3 nucleotides: TGTGCCAGCAGCCAAGAGAGAGTAGCGGGAGAGCTTGAGCAGTACTTC. Looking up the rest from reference TRBV14 and TRBJ2-7 gives the full variable domain: EAGVTQFPSHSVIEKGQTVTLRCDPISGHDNLYWYRRVMGKEIKFLLHFVKESKQDESGMPNNRFLAERTGGTYSTLKVQPAELEDSGVYFCASSQERVAGELEQYFGPGTRLTVT.

Many counts were recorded for this clonotype. The CDR3 reads CASSPLKAVGTEAFF. The CDR3 DNA is TGTGCCAGCAGCCCGCTGAAGGCGGTAGGCACTGAAGCTTTCTTT. The chain employs TRBV11-2 and TRBJ1-1; D remains ambiguous. The CDR3 covers 15 residues. Germline V gene lookup returns CDR1 SGHAT and CDR2 FQNNGV. Trimming took off 5 bases at V and 4 bases at J, with 17 bases between the two ends. Together with reference TRBV11-2 and TRBJ1-1, the CDR3 gives the full variable domain: EAGVAQSPRYKIIEKRQSVAFWCNPISGHATLYWYQQILGQGPKLLIQFQNNGVVDDSQLPKDRFSAERLKGVDSTLKIQPAKLEDSAVYLCASSPLKAVGTEAFFGQGTRLTVV.

This clonotype was counted at least ten times. The chain combines TRBV2 with TRBJ2-2; D may be TRBD1 (5 bases). Trimming stripped 7 bases from V and 0 bases from J, with 9 bases between. Germline V gene lookup returns CDR1 SNHLY and CDR2 FYNNEI. CDR3 length equals 14 residues. The DNA of the CDR3 is TGTGCCAGCAAAGCAGGGACGAACACCGGGGAGCTGTTTTTT. Its translation: CASKAGTNTGELFF.

This clonotype was recorded at least ten times. This CDR3 is CASSYGGETQYF. CDR3 DNA sequence: TGTGCCAGCAGTTACGGCGGAGAGACCCAGTACTTC. The J gene is TRBJ2-5, the V gene TRBV6-5; the D is unclear. Trimming pared 2 bases from V and 4 bases from J, leaving 5 bases between. The CDR3 length is 12 residues. Germline V lookup: CDR1 MNHEY, CDR2 SVGAGI.

This clonotype was seen repeatedly, ten times or more. The chain carries TRBV20-1 and TRBJ2-3; D remains unclear. Germline V gives CDR1 DFQATT, CDR2 SNEGSKA (reference sequence). Between the trimmed V and J ends, which lost 4 bases and 4 bases, there was a span of 12 bases. The CDR3 consists of 13 residues. Here the CDR3 reads CSAMIDSADTQYF. CDR3 nucleotides: TGCAGTGCTATGATAGATAGTGCAGATACGCAGTATTTT.

The gene calls are TRBV18 and TRBJ1-3; 7 positions match TRBD1. V lost 2 bases to trimming and J lost 2 bases; unmatched junction nucleotides: 3. CDR1 and CDR2 from the germline V gene are KGHSH and LQKENI. This CDR3 comprises 15 residues. The CDR3 nucleotides are TGTGCCAGCTCACCAACAGGGGTACCTGGAAACACCATATATTTT. This translates into CASSPTGVPGNTIYF.